This TCR beta chain was documented in a study of T cell changes during pregnancy in multiple sclerosis. Germline V gene lookup returns CDR1 LNHDA and CDR2 SQIVND (reference sequence). This CDR3 is 13 amino acids long. The V end lost 3 bases, the J end lost 5 bases, and 10 bases lay between the germline ends. Assay used: immunoSEQ multiplex PCR; TCRdb lists only in-frame clones, some missing. There are approximately 20,000 clones in the sample; 75% to 90% occur only once, and about 5.9% lies in the top ten. The sample in question was CD8+ T cells from peripheral blood mononuclear cells, obtained in the third trimester of pregnancy. The chain is built from TRBV19 and TRBJ1-1; tentative D call: TRBD1 (5 bases). The TCR sequence derives from a female donor in good health, enrolled as a control in a pregnancy study. CDR3: CASSMAGYTEAFF. CDR3 in DNA: TGTGCCAGTAGTATGGCAGGGTATACTGAAGCTTTCTTT.